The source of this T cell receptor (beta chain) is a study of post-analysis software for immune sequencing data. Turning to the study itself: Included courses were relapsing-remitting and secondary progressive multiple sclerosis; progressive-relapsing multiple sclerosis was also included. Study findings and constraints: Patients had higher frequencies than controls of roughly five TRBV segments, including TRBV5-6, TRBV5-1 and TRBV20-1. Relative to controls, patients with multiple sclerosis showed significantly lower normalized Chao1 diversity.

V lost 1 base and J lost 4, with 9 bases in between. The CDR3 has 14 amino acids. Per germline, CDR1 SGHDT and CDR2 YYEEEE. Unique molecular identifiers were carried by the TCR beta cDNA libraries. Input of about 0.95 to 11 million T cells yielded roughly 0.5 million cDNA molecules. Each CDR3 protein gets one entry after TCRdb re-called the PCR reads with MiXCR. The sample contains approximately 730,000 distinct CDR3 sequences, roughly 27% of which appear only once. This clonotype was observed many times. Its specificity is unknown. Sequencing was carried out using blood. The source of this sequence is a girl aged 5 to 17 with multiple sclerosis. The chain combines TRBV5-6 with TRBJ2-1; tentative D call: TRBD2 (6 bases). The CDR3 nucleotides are TGTGCCAGCAGCTTGCCGGGAGTTTACAATGAGCAGTTCTTC. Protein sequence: CASSLPGVYNEQFF.